The 28 T cell receptor beta chains below all came from one sample that was sequenced in a study of T cell responses to AZD1222 COVID-19 vaccine. TCRdb keeps only in-frame clones here, not all; method: immunoSEQ multiplex PCR. The sample contains 75,000 to 95,000 clones, 90% of which appear only once. This material consisted of peripheral blood, taken on day 0 of AZD1222 vaccination. Source of these receptors: an adult in good health.

The chain recombines TRBV2 with TRBJ1-4; D call uncertain. The germline CDR1 and CDR2 sequences are SNHLY and FYNNEI. The CDR3 totals 16 residues. The V end was cut by 4 bases, the J end by 4 bases, with 16 bases between. CDR3 bases: TGTGCCAGCAGTGGTCTTTCTACAGATTATAATGAAAAACTGTTTTTT. Translating gives CASSGLSTDYNEKLFF.

The chain uses TRBV3-1 (or the pseudogene TRBV3-2) and TRBJ1-2, with no clear D. CDR3 length equals 15 residues. CDR1 is LGHDT, CDR2 YNNKEL, per germline (reference sequence). The V end lost 3 bases, the J end lost 6 bases, and 17 bases lay between the germline ends. The CDR3 DNA reads as TGTGCCAGCAGCCATTTGGCCGGGCAGTTGGATGGCTACACCTTC. It encodes CASSHLAGQLDGYTF.

The chain carries TRBV27 and TRBJ2-7; D unclear. The CDR3 length is 17 residues. Looked up from germline, CDR1 is MNHEY and CDR2 is SMNVEV (reference sequence). Deletions cut 11 bases from V and 0 bases from J, with 26 bases between. In nucleotides, the CDR3 is TGTGCCGCCTTAACCCACGGAAAAAAGGTAAGCTCCTACGAGCAGTACTTC. Protein: CAALTHGKKVSSYEQYF.

J is TRBJ2-7 and V is TRBV7-9, with TRBD1 matching over 9 bases. The CDR3 spans 14 residues. The J segment lost 4 bases and the V segment lost 5 bases, leaving 6 bases of the junction unmatched. CDR1 and CDR2 (germline): SEHNR, FQNEAQ (reference sequence). CDR3 nucleotide sequence: TGTGCCAGCAGCGCAACAGGGGGCAAGTACGAGCAGTACTTC. The encoded protein is CASSATGGKYEQYF.

This chain uses TRBV7-9 with TRBJ2-1; TRBD1 matches 10 bases. The junction had 5 bases not matched to a gene; V was cut back by 5 bases and J by 4 bases. Germline CDR1 reads SEHNR; CDR2 reads FQNEAQ (reference sequence). This CDR3 spans 15 amino acids. For the CDR3, the DNA is TGTGCCAGCAGCCTGACAGGGGGCCGTTACAATGAGCAGTTCTTC. The encoded protein is CASSLTGGRYNEQFF.

This chain uses TRBV5-6 with TRBJ1-2, with D possibly TRBD1 on 5 matching bases. Trimming took off 1 base at V and 6 bases at J, with 22 bases between the two ends. The CDR3 consists of 17 residues. Looked up from germline, CDR1 is SGHDT and CDR2 is YYEEEE. The CDR3 DNA reads as TGTGCCAGCAGCTTGTTAAGTGGACAACCCGAAACCCATGGCTACACCTTC. The encoded protein is CASSLLSGQPETHGYTF.

The chain recombines TRBV24-1 with TRBJ2-2; 9 nucleotides line up with TRBD1. CDR3 length equals 16 residues. Trimming cost V 3 bases and J 6 bases; bases outside gene matches: 7. Looked up from germline, CDR1 is KGHDR and CDR2 is SFDVKD. The CDR3 loop is CATSDQGQGGPGELFF. CDR3 nucleotide sequence: TGTGCCACCAGTGATCAGGGACAGGGAGGGCCCGGGGAGCTGTTTTTT.

The rearrangement joins TRBV4-2 to TRBJ1-1; D is unresolved. Germline CDR1 is LGHNA and CDR2 is YNFKEQ. CDR3 length: 15 residues. V was pared by 0 bases and J by 4 bases, with 12 bases between. This CDR3 reads CASSQDQFPVTEAFF. The CDR3 bases are TGTGCCAGCAGCCAAGATCAGTTCCCGGTCACTGAAGCTTTCTTT.

This chain connects TRBV2 to TRBJ1-3; D might be TRBD1 (5 bases). With 7 bases removed from V and 1 base from J, the gap between germline ends came to 17 bases. Germline assignment: CDR1 SNHLY and CDR2 FYNNEI. The CDR3 sequence is 16 residues long. In DNA, the CDR3 is TGTGCCAGCACGGACGGAGGACAAAATTCTGGAAACACCATATATTTT. This codes for CASTDGGQNSGNTIYF. Looking up the rest from reference TRBV2 and TRBJ1-3 gives the full variable domain: EPEVTQTPSHQVTQMGQEVILRCVPISNHLYFYWYRQILGQKVEFLVSFYNNEISEKSEIFDDQFSVERPDGSNFTLKIRSTKLEDSAMYFCASTDGGQNSGNTIYFGEGSWLTVV.

The V and J genes are TRBV28 and TRBJ1-3; D gene ambiguous. Germline V CDR1 and CDR2: MDHEN, SYDVKM. This CDR3 has 16 amino acids. V was clipped by 6 bases and J by 1 base, with 16 bases between them. The CDR3 region is CASRERTGSSGNTIYF. CDR3 nucleotide sequence: TGTGCCAGCAGAGAAAGGACGGGATCTTCTGGAAACACCATATATTTT. Combining the CDR3 with reference TRBV28 and TRBJ1-3 gives the whole variable domain DVKVTQSSRYLVKRTGEKVFLECVQDMDHENMFWYRQDPGLGLRLIYFSYDVKMKEKGDIPEGYSVSREKKERFSLILESASTNQTSMYLCASRERTGSSGNTIYFGEGSWLTVV.

The CDR3: CASRSSGGATDTQYF. For the CDR3, the DNA is TGCGCCAGCCGGTCTAGCGGGGGGGCCACAGATACGCAGTATTTT. The rearrangement joins TRBV5-1 to TRBJ2-3, with 12 bases identical to TRBD2. Germline loops: CDR1 SGHRS, CDR2 YFSETQ. Trimming took 7 bases from V and 2 from J; bases not matched to a gene: 5. This CDR3 spans 15 amino acids.

V is TRBV2 and J is TRBJ1-2; D is undetermined. V lost 8 bases and J 6 bases, leaving 19 bases between the germline ends. The CDR3 is 14 residues long. The germline V gene encodes CDR1 SNHLY and CDR2 FYNNEI. CDR3 bases: TGTGCCAGCGGTTCTCGCGGCAGATTTGATGGCTACACCTTC. Amino acids: CASGSRGRFDGYTF. The full variable domain, rest sourced from reference TRBV2 and TRBJ1-2, is EPEVTQTPSHQVTQMGQEVILRCVPISNHLYFYWYRQILGQKVEFLVSFYNNEISEKSEIFDDQFSVERPDGSNFTLKIRSTKLEDSAMYFCASGSRGRFDGYTFGSGTRLTVV.

The rearrangement uses TRBV10-3 and TRBJ1-5; D is unclear. Germline CDR1 and CDR2: ENHRY and SYGVKD. CDR3 length: 13 amino acids. V shed 8 bases and J shed 6 bases, with 14 bases lying between them. The CDR3 is CAIRSSDLQPQHF. For the CDR3, the DNA is TGTGCCATCCGGAGCTCGGACCTTCAGCCCCAGCATTTT.

The chain joins TRBV10-3 to TRBJ2-1, with 9 bases fitting TRBD1. This CDR3 comprises 14 residues. CDR1 and CDR2 (germline): ENHRY, SYGVKD. V shed 6 bases and J 8 bases; nucleotides not matched to a gene: 8. CDR3 bases: TGTGCCATCAGCGCCTCGGACAGGGGATATGAGCAGTTCTTC. Translated, it gives CAISASDRGYEQFF.

The chain links TRBV19 to TRBJ2-3; 11 bases are shared with TRBD1. Germline lookup yields CDR1 LNHDA and CDR2 SQIVND (reference sequence). The length of the CDR3 is 15 residues. With 11 bases clipped from V and 3 bases from J, the junction kept 10 bases outside the gene matches. The CDR3 region has the DNA TGTGCCGTCAGAAGGACAGGGGGCATAACAGATACGCAGTATTTT. This codes for CAVRRTGGITDTQYF.

In its sample, this clone was seen a few times. The chain is built from TRBV7-9 and TRBJ1-5; 9 nucleotides align to TRBD1. The CDR3 extends over 14 amino acids. J lost 2 bases, V lost 4 bases, and 0 bases had no gene match. Germline V gene sequence: CDR1 SEHNR, CDR2 FQNEAQ (reference sequence). CDR3 DNA: TGTGCCAGCAGCTGGGACAGGGGCAATCAGCCCCAGCATTTT. Its protein is CASSWDRGNQPQHF.

This clone was recorded a few times. V is TRBV12-3 or TRBV12-4 and J is TRBJ1-2; D may be TRBD1 (5 bases). V was shortened by 7 bases and J by 4 bases, with 13 bases between the two germline ends. The CDR3 covers 13 residues. The CDR3 nucleotides read TGTGCCAGCACCCGAGGGGTCATCTATGGCTACACCTTC. Translating gives CASTRGVIYGYTF.

The table lists this clone with a count of one. The rearrangement links TRBV5-4 to TRBJ2-7; TRBD2 might be the D (5 bases). The length of the CDR3 is 16 residues. Germline-derived CDR1 and CDR2 are SGHNT and YYREEE (reference sequence). V lost 5 bases and J 0 bases, leaving 18 bases between the germline ends. Written as DNA, the CDR3 is TGTGCCAGCAGTTACTGGCAGCTAGGGAGCTCCTACGAGCAGTACTTC. Protein sequence: CASSYWQLGSSYEQYF. The complete variable domain, with remaining parts taken from reference TRBV5-4 and TRBJ2-7, reads ETGVTQSPTHLIKTRGQQVTLRCSSQSGHNTVSWYQQALGQGPQFIFQYYREEENGRGNFPPRFSGLQFPNYSSELNVNALELDDSALYLCASSYWQLGSSYEQYFGPGTRLTVT.

This chain joins TRBV7-6 and TRBJ2-7; D is possibly TRBD1 (6 bases). Germline values: CDR1 SGHVS, CDR2 FNYEAQ. Trimming cost V 1 base and J 7 bases, with 17 bases left between them. The length of the CDR3 is 15 residues. The DNA of the CDR3 is TGTGCCAGCAGCTTAGTCCCCAGGGGAACTGGTGAGCAGTACTTC. Its protein is CASSLVPRGTGEQYF.

The chain carries TRBV13 and TRBJ2-7; TRBD1 aligns across 8 bases. The ends lost 5 bases at V and 7 bases at J; junction bases unmatched: 13. Per the germline V gene, CDR1 is PRHDT and CDR2 is FYEKMQ (reference sequence). The CDR3 is 15 residues long. The CDR3 DNA reads as TGTGCCAGCAGCGAACGCGACAGGGGATGGAGTGAGCAGTACTTC. It specifies CASSERDRGWSEQYF.

The chain combines TRBV7-2 with TRBJ2-2; D is perhaps TRBD1 (5 bases). Trimming shortened V by 1 base and J by 5 bases, and 8 bases separated the two germline ends. The CDR3 extends over 14 amino acids. Germline V gives CDR1 SGHTA, CDR2 FQGNSA. As DNA, the CDR3 is TGTGCCAGCAGCTTAGTTCAGGGTACCGGGGAGCTGTTTTTT. This sequence encodes CASSLVQGTGELFF. Drawing the rest from reference TRBV7-2 and TRBJ2-2, the complete variable domain is GAGVSQSPSNKVTEKGKDVELRCDPISGHTALYWYRQSLGQGLEFLIYFQGNSAPDKSGLPSDRFSAERTGGSVSTLTIQRTQQEDSAVYLCASSLVQGTGELFFGEGSRLTVL.

This chain links TRBV24-1 with TRBJ1-5; D might be TRBD1 (5 bases). The CDR3 totals 12 residues. Germline assignment: CDR1 KGHDR and CDR2 SFDVKD. Trimming cost V 8 bases and J 9 bases, with 13 bases left between them. CDR3 sequence: CATTRGMWPQHF. In DNA, the CDR3 is TGTGCCACCACTAGGGGAATGTGGCCCCAGCATTTT.

V usage is TRBV3-1 (or the pseudogene TRBV3-2) and J usage is TRBJ2-1, with 7 bases matching TRBD2. After removal of 3 bases from V and 3 bases from J, the junction contained 2 bases not matched to a gene. Germline-derived CDR1 and CDR2 are LGHDT and YNNKEL (reference sequence). CDR3 size: 14 residues. The CDR3 DNA reads as TGTGCCAGCAGCCATCGGGAGGTCTACAATGAGCAGTTCTTC. As protein: CASSHREVYNEQFF.

V usage is TRBV15 and J usage is TRBJ1-2; TRBD1 is a possible D gene (6 bases). The CDR3 is 14 amino acids. Trimming shortened V by 0 bases and J by 3 bases, and 8 bases separated the two germline ends. Looked up from germline, CDR1 is LNHNV and CDR2 is YYDKDF (reference sequence). The CDR3 sequence: CATSRDRTDYGYTF. In nucleotides, the CDR3 is TGTGCCACCAGCAGAGATAGGACAGACTATGGCTACACCTTC.

The V gene is TRBV5-1, the J gene TRBJ1-6; 7 nucleotides align to TRBD1. With 0 bases clipped from V and 9 bases from J, the junction kept 9 bases outside the gene matches. This CDR3 comprises 16 residues. CDR1 and CDR2 (germline): SGHRS, YFSETQ. The CDR3 here is CASSLAFGQGGSPLHF. The CDR3 region has the DNA TGCGCCAGCAGCTTGGCCTTCGGGCAGGGGGGTTCACCCCTCCACTTT.

J is TRBJ2-5 and V is TRBV7-2; possibly TRBD1 for D (7 bases). The CDR3 runs 15 residues. Germline-derived CDR1 and CDR2 are SGHTA and FQGNSA. Trimming took 7 bases from V and 1 from J, leaving 16 bases between them. CDR3 loop: CASNIQGGSQETQYF. The DNA of the CDR3 is TGTGCCAGCAACATCCAGGGGGGATCCCAAGAGACCCAGTACTTC. Full variable domain (remainder filled in from reference TRBV7-2 and TRBJ2-5): GAGVSQSPSNKVTEKGKDVELRCDPISGHTALYWYRQSLGQGLEFLIYFQGNSAPDKSGLPSDRFSAERTGGSVSTLTIQRTQQEDSAVYLCASNIQGGSQETQYFGPGTRLLVL.

This clone occurred once. The CDR3 sequence: CAIRKGGIYEQYF. CDR3 nucleotides: TGTGCCATCCGGAAGGGCGGAATCTACGAGCAGTACTTC. The chain couples TRBV28 to TRBJ2-7; D unresolved. Germline values: CDR1 MDHEN, CDR2 SYDVKM. This CDR3 is built from 13 residues. Trimming cost V 10 bases and J 3 bases, with 16 bases left between them.

This chain connects TRBV4-1 to TRBJ1-1; 8 bases align to TRBD1. The CDR3 covers 15 residues. Germline loops: CDR1 MGHRA, CDR2 YSYEKL. Trimming cost V 4 bases and J 7 bases; bases outside gene matches: 11. The CDR3 DNA is TGCGCCAGCAGCCCCGGGGCCAGGGGGCATGGTGAAGCTTTCTTT. Translating gives CASSPGARGHGEAFF.